This passage covers 13 T cell receptor beta chains from one sample sequenced in a study of blood T cell repertoires in COVID-19. Assay used: immunoSEQ multiplex PCR; TCRdb lists only in-frame clones, some missing. This sample has some 150,000 clones, with less than 90% found just once. The specimen sequenced was PBMCs or T cells enriched from blood (not recorded which). The receptors derive from a woman between 45 and 60 years old who had been exposed to COVID-19.

The CDR3, as DNA: TGTGCCAGCAGTGTCGTGACAGGGGTCCAGCATTTT. This sequence encodes CASSVVTGVQHF. J is TRBJ1-5 and V is TRBV2, with TRBD1 matching 8 bases. V dropped 4 bases and J dropped 12; count of bases not matched to a gene: 5. Germline V gene sequence: CDR1 SNHLY, CDR2 FYNNEI. The CDR3 consists of 12 residues.

V and J are TRBV28 and TRBJ1-1, with 8 bases lining up with TRBD1. V lost 6 bases and J lost 0; bases outside the gene matches: 3. The CDR3 contains 14 residues. Per the germline V gene, CDR1 is MDHEN and CDR2 is SYDVKM. Written as DNA, the CDR3 is TGTGCCAGCAGCCAGGGGGCGATGAACACTGAAGCTTTCTTT. Translating it yields CASSQGAMNTEAFF.

J is TRBJ1-6 and V is TRBV10-1, with D perhaps matching TRBD1 (6 bases). CDR3 length: 19 residues. Germline V lookup: CDR1 WNHNN, CDR2 SYGVQD (reference sequence). V gave up 2 bases and J gave up 2 bases, with 19 bases separating them. CDR3 sequence: CASSELIRQDRTYNSPLHF. CDR3 in DNA: TGCGCCAGCAGTGAGCTAATAAGACAGGACAGAACCTATAATTCACCCCTCCACTTT.

Only a few counts were recorded for this clone. This chain connects TRBV29-1 to TRBJ1-6, with 7 bases identical to TRBD1. From germline, CDR1 is SQVTM and CDR2 ANQGSEA. The CDR3 extends over 14 amino acids. Trimming took 6 bases from V and 7 from J; bases not matched to a gene: 9. The CDR3 nucleotides read TGCAGCGTGAGACAGGGAAATCAAAATTCACCCCTCCACTTT. Protein sequence: CSVRQGNQNSPLHF.

V usage is TRBV2 and J usage is TRBJ2-1; 9 bases fit TRBD2. CDR1 is SNHLY, CDR2 FYNNEI, per germline. The CDR3 length is 14 residues. V dropped 8 bases and J dropped 8; count of bases not matched to a gene: 10. The CDR3 nucleotides are TGTGCCAGCCCTGCTAGCGGGGTCATTGATGAGCAGTTCTTC. It codes for CASPASGVIDEQFF.

This clone was counted ten times or more. The genes are TRBV6-2 or TRBV6-3 and TRBJ1-5; D is unresolved. V was clipped by 1 base and J by 8 bases, with 18 bases between them. CDR3 length: 16 residues. Germline V gene data show CDR1 as MNHEY and CDR2 as SVGEGT. This CDR3 is CASSYFRRSSLEPQHF. The CDR3 DNA sequence: TGTGCCAGCAGTTACTTTCGGCGGAGTAGCTTGGAGCCCCAGCATTTT.

The chain employs TRBV12-3 or TRBV12-4 and TRBJ1-2; no reliable D call. This CDR3 contains 11 residues. Trimming left V 5 bases short and J 8 bases short, with 9 bases between. CDR3 amino acids: CASSPTPGYTF. CDR3 nucleotide sequence: TGTGCCAGCAGTCCAACACCCGGCTACACCTTC.

This chain links TRBV11-3 with TRBJ2-7, with a weak D call TRBD2 (6 bases). CDR1 is SGHNT, CDR2 YENEEA, per germline. The V and J ends lost 5 bases and 3 bases respectively, with 14 bases between them. The CDR3 has 14 amino acids. The CDR3 protein is CASSPFGGDYEQYF. The CDR3 DNA is TGTGCCAGCAGCCCATTTGGCGGGGACTACGAGCAGTACTTC.

V usage is TRBV12-5 and J usage is TRBJ1-2, with 9 bases that match TRBD1. CDR3 length: 13 amino acids. Per the germline V gene, CDR1 is LGHNT and CDR2 is FRNRAP. V dropped 3 bases and J dropped 7; count of bases not matched to a gene: 3. CDR3 loop: CASGFDRGVGYTF. CDR3 sequence (DNA): TGTGCTAGTGGTTTCGACAGGGGGGTTGGCTACACCTTC.

This chain connects TRBV18 to TRBJ2-7, with 9 bases matching TRBD1. Germline V gene data show CDR1 as KGHSH and CDR2 as LQKENI. The CDR3 runs to 16 residues. The V gene end was trimmed by 4 bases and the J gene end by 2 bases; junction bases not matched to a gene: 9. The CDR3 loop is CASSRQGQGQAYEQYF. CDR3 in DNA: TGTGCCAGCTCACGACAAGGACAGGGGCAGGCCTACGAGCAGTACTTC.

The chain uses TRBV11-2 and TRBJ2-7, with a weak D call TRBD1 (6 bases). The V gene's germline CDR1 is SGHAT and CDR2 FQNNGV. The CDR3 runs 14 residues. Trimming removed 1 base at V and 6 bases at J, with 13 bases between. This CDR3 reads CASSLVVGAGEQYF. CDR3 sequence (DNA): TGTGCCAGCAGCTTAGTGGTGGGGGCAGGCGAGCAGTACTTC.

The chain joins TRBV6-6 to TRBJ2-7; D is unclear. This CDR3 contains 11 residues. V was clipped by 5 bases and J by 3 bases, with 5 bases between them. CDR1 and CDR2 from the germline V gene are MNHNY and SVGAGI (reference sequence). DNA for the CDR3: TGTGCCAGCAGTGACAACTACGAGCAGTACTTC. Translated, it gives CASSDNYEQYF.

V gene TRBV4-1 combines with J gene TRBJ2-2, with a tentative D call TRBD2 (5 bases). Germline CDR1 MGHRA, CDR2 YSYEKL. The germline V and J ends were trimmed by 4 bases and 2 bases, with 20 bases remaining between them. This CDR3 region has 18 residues. In DNA, the CDR3 is TGCGCCAGCAGCCTCCATGACCTTCTAGCCTCCAACACCGGGGAGCTGTTTTTT. It codes for CASSLHDLLASNTGELFF.